This paragraph covers one T cell receptor beta chain sequence. These data are taken from a study of blood T cells in healthy people across ages. Together with a sample-barcoded 5' primer, a J-beta primer mix was included in a second PCR lasting about 6 to 11 cycles. TCRdb re-called the 5' RACE reads through MiXCR, storing one row per CDR3 protein. Of some 1.5 million distinct CDR3 sequences in the sample, about 42% were seen once. Germline V gene data show CDR1 as SGHAT and CDR2 as FQNNGV. The CDR3 spans 14 residues. V was cut by 5 bases and J by 3 bases, with 13 bases left in between. The rearrangement uses TRBV11-2 and TRBJ1-1; possible D gene TRBD1, 6 bases. Sequences were obtained from blood. This receptor was taken from a woman aged 18-29 years in good health. The CDR3 loop is CASSVRGVDTEAFF. The CDR3 nucleotides are TGTGCCAGCAGCGTCAGGGGAGTCGACACTGAAGCTTTCTTT.